Shown below are 15 T cell receptor beta chains from a single sample sequenced in a study of spatial heterogeneity in lung cancer. TCRdb re-called the 5' RACE reads through MiXCR, storing one row per CDR3 protein. Among nearly 2,500 distinct CDR3 sequences, 1.9% were seen once, and the ten largest hold 15% to 20%. Time point here: sample taken at primary tumor resection. The sequencing used normal lung tissue next to the tumor, collected at surgery. These receptors came from a male donor with early-stage non-small cell lung cancer.

This clonotype showed up many times. The rearrangement uses TRBV30 and TRBJ2-7; the match to TRBD2 covers 7 bases. The CDR3 runs 15 residues. J was trimmed by 4 bases and V by 0 bases; bases with no gene match: 9. From germline, CDR1 is GTSNPN and CDR2 SVGIG (reference sequence). The CDR3, as DNA: TGTGCCTGGAGTGTCCGGGGGGTTAGTGGTTACGAGCAGTACTTC. Encoded protein: CAWSVRGVSGYEQYF. Full variable domain (rest looked up from reference TRBV30 and TRBJ2-7): SQTIHQWPATLVQPVGSPLSLECTVEGTSNPNLYWYRQAAGRGLQLLFYSVGIGQISSEVPQNLSASRPQDRQFILSSKKLLLSDSGFYLCAWSVRGVSGYEQYFGPGTRLTVT.

This clonotype was seen many times. V and J are TRBV6-6 and TRBJ2-7, with 7 bases matching TRBD1. The CDR3 extends over 15 amino acids. From germline, CDR1 is MNHNY and CDR2 SVGAGI (reference sequence). With V trimmed by 7 bases and J by 0 bases, 9 bases remained unmatched. The CDR3 reads CASTSRDSFSYEQYF. CDR3 DNA: TGTGCCAGCACTTCCCGGGACAGTTTCTCCTACGAGCAGTACTTC.

In this sample, this clonotype turned up many times. The CDR3 DNA is TGTGCCAGCTCACCACCAACCCGACGGGACGAGCAGTACTTC. As protein: CASSPPTRRDEQYF. This chain joins TRBV18 and TRBJ2-7; the D is unclear. From germline, CDR1 is KGHSH and CDR2 LQKENI. The CDR3 has 14 residues. V was cut by 0 bases and J by 5 bases, with 11 bases left in between. Based on the CDR3 plus reference TRBV18 and TRBJ2-7, the full variable domain is NAGVMQNPRHLVRRRGQEARLRCSPMKGHSHVYWYRQLPEEGLKFMVYLQKENIIDESGMPKERFSAEFPKEGPSILRIQQVVRGDSAAYFCASSPPTRRDEQYFGPGTRLTVT.

This clonotype is categorized as large. The chain uses TRBV20-1 and TRBJ2-3, with 9 bases matching TRBD1. The CDR3 has 14 residues. Losses at the gene ends were 5 bases for V and 3 bases for J; bases not matched to a gene: 6. The germline V gene encodes CDR1 DFQATT and CDR2 SNEGSKA (reference sequence). CDR3 in DNA: TGCAGTGCTCCCCGGGACAGGGTAACAGATACGCAGTATTTT. Protein product: CSAPRDRVTDTQYF.

This clonotype is judged medium-sized. The V and J genes are TRBV20-1 and TRBJ1-1, with 7 bases matching TRBD1. The CDR3 runs to 12 residues. Germline V gives CDR1 DFQATT, CDR2 SNEGSKA (reference sequence). The CDR3 region has the DNA TGCAGGGGCTCCCAGGGGGACACTGAAGCTTTCTTT. Its protein is CRGSQGDTEAFF.

This clonotype is judged medium-sized. This chain joins TRBV5-6 and TRBJ1-2; 12 bases map to TRBD1. The J segment lost 9 bases and the V segment lost 4 bases, leaving 10 bases of the junction unmatched. The CDR3 has 15 amino acids. The germline V gene encodes CDR1 SGHDT and CDR2 YYEEEE. The CDR3 DNA reads TGTGCCAGCAGCGGCGGGACAGGGGGCTTTATGCGCTACACCTTC. Translated: CASSGGTGGFMRYTF.

This clonotype is labeled as medium-sized (0.01 to 0.1%). The chain is built from TRBV27 and TRBJ1-4; D is possibly TRBD1 (5 bases). The CDR3 totals 16 residues. V was pared by 8 bases and J by 3 bases, with 19 bases between. CDR1 is MNHEY and CDR2 is SMNVEV in the germline V gene (reference sequence). CDR3 coding DNA: TGTGCCAGCTCTTCCAGTCGCACGGGGGCTAATGAAAAACTGTTTTTT. It yields the protein CASSSSRTGANEKLFF.

Ten or more counts support this clonotype. The rearrangement uses TRBV7-3 and TRBJ2-3, with 8 bases matching TRBD2. Germline V CDR1 and CDR2: SGHTA, FQGTGA. V was pared by 5 bases and J by 4 bases, with 11 bases of the junction left unmatched. There are 16 residues in the CDR3. Here the CDR3 reads CASSANIGGAPDTQYF. The CDR3 DNA reads as TGTGCCAGCAGCGCAAACATCGGGGGGGCCCCAGATACGCAGTATTTT. The variable domain in full, completed from reference TRBV7-3 and TRBJ2-3, reads GAGVSQTPSNKVTEKGKYVELRCDPISGHTALYWYRQSLGQGPEFLIYFQGTGAADDSGLPNDRFFAVRPEGSVSTLKIQRTERGDSAVYLCASSANIGGAPDTQYFGPGTRLTVL.

By sample share, this clonotype is large. V is TRBV7-8 and J is TRBJ2-2; a possible D gene is TRBD2 (6 bases). Looked up from germline, CDR1 is SGHVS and CDR2 is FQNEAQ. The CDR3 consists of 15 residues. The V end lost 1 base, the J end lost 0 bases, and 6 bases lay between the germline ends. CDR3 in DNA: TGTGCCAGCAGCTTAGGGGGGGCGAACACCGGGGAGCTGTTTTTT. Protein: CASSLGGANTGELFF.

In its sample, this clonotype is medium-sized (0.01 to 0.1%). This chain uses TRBV5-1 with TRBJ2-3; TRBD2 matches at 8 bases. This CDR3 is 17 amino acids long. Germline values: CDR1 SGHRS, CDR2 YFSETQ. V dropped 2 bases and J dropped 2; count of bases not matched to a gene: 10. CDR3 DNA sequence: TGCGCCAGCAGCTTCTCGACCGGGACTAGAATCACAGATACGCAGTATTTT. It specifies CASSFSTGTRITDTQYF.

The sample holds many counts of this clonotype. Since a much larger clone is just one base distant, this may be a read error. The chain is built from TRBV12-3 or TRBV12-4 and TRBJ1-2, with D perhaps TRBD1 (5 bases). The CDR3 consists of 9 residues. In DNA form, the CDR3 reads TGTGCCAGCACCGTACAGGTTAACTTC. Its protein is CASTVQVNF.

In its sample, this clonotype is medium-sized. This chain uses TRBV11-2 with TRBJ1-6; 7 bases map to TRBD1. The CDR3 covers 16 residues. V lost 5 bases to trimming and J lost 7 bases; unmatched junction nucleotides: 11. Per the germline V gene, CDR1 is SGHAT and CDR2 is FQNNGV. CDR3 in amino acids: CASSPGRWDRNSPLHF. In nucleotides, the CDR3 is TGTGCCAGCAGCCCAGGGAGGTGGGACAGAAATTCACCCCTCCACTTT.

This clonotype was recorded only once. The rearrangement uses TRBV28 and TRBJ2-2; D unclear. The germline V gene has CDR1 MDHEN and CDR2 SYDVKM. Trimming pared 8 bases from V and 0 bases from J, leaving 7 bases between. The CDR3 loop spans 13 amino acids. The CDR3 protein is CASLVSNTGELFF. Written as DNA, the CDR3 is TGTGCCAGCCTCGTGTCGAACACCGGGGAGCTGTTTTTT.

By share, this clonotype counts as medium-sized. This chain connects TRBV6-1 to TRBJ1-5, with D possibly matching TRBD1 (5 bases). Looked up from germline, CDR1 is MNHNS and CDR2 is SASEGT. The CDR3 is 14 amino acids. V was cut by 8 bases and J by 5 bases, with 16 bases left in between. CDR3 protein: CASVRQRTDQPQHF. CDR3 in DNA: TGTGCCAGCGTAAGACAGAGGACCGATCAGCCCCAGCATTTT.

As concerns this clonotype: Germline and junction disagree at one end, which may indicate a read error. The chain uses TRBV3-1 and TRBJ1-5; D remains ambiguous. The length of the CDR3 is 13 residues. The germline gives CDR1 LGHDT, CDR2 YNNKEL (reference sequence). The DNA for the CDR3 is TGTGCCAGCAGCCAAGGGGGAGGAAAGAAAAAGAATTTT. Translating it yields CASSQGGGKKKNF.